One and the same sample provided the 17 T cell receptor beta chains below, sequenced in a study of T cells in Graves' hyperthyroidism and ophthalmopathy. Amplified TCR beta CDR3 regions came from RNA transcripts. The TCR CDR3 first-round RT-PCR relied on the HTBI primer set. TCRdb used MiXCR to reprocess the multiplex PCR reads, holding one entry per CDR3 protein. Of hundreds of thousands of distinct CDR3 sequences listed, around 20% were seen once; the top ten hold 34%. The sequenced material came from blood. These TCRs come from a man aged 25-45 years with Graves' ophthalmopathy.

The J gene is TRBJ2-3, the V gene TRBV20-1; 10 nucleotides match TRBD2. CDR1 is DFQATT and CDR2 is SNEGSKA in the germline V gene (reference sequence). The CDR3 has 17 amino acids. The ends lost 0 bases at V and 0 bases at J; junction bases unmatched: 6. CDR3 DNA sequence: TGCAGTGCTAGAGATTGGACTAGCGGTCCTAGCACAGATACGCAGTATTTT. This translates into CSARDWTSGPSTDTQYF.

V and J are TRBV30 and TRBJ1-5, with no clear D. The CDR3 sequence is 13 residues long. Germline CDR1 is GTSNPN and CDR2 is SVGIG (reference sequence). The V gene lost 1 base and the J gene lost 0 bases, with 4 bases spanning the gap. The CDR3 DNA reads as TGTGCCTGGAGTGAGAATAGCAATCAGCCCCAGCATTTT. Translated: CAWSENSNQPQHF.

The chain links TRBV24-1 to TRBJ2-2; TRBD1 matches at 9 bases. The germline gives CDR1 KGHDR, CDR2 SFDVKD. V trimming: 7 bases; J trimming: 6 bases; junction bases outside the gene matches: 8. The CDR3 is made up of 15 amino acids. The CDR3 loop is CATSQTGGIAGELFF. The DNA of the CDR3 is TGTGCCACCAGCCAGACAGGGGGGATTGCCGGGGAGCTGTTTTTT.

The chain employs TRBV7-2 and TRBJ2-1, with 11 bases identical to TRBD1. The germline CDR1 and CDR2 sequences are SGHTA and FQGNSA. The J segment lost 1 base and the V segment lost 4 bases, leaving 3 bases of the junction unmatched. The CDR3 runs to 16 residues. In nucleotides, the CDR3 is TGTGCCAGCAGCTGGACAGGGGGCGGTTCCTACAATGAGCAGTTCTTC. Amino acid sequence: CASSWTGGGSYNEQFF.

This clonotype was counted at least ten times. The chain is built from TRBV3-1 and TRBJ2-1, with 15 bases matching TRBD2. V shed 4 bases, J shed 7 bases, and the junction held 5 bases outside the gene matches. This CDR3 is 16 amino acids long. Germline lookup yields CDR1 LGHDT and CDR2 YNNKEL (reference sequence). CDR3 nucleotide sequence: TGTGCCAGCAGCCTCGGGACTAGCGGGAGGACGAATGAGCAGTTCTTC. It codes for CASSLGTSGRTNEQFF.

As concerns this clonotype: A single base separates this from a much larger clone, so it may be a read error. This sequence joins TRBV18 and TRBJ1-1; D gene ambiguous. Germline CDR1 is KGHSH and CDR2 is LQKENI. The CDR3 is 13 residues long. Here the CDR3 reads CASATPVVTEALF. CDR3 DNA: TGTGCCAGCGCTACTCCGGTCGTCACTGAAGCTCTCTTT.

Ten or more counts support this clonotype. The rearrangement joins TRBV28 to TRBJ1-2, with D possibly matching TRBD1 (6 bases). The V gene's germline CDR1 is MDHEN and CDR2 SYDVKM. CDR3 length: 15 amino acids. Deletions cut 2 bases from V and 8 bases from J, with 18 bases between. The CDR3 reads CASSLEPGDIEGYTF. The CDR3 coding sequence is TGTGCCAGCAGTTTAGAACCGGGGGACATAGAGGGCTACACCTTC.

This CDR3 is CSGRLRNGPLHF. As DNA, the CDR3 is TGCAGCGGTCGACTGAGAAATGGACCCCTCCACTTT. This chain connects TRBV29-1 to TRBJ1-6; D remains ambiguous. Germline V gene data show CDR1 as SQVTM and CDR2 as ANQGSEA. Trimming cost V 7 bases and J 12 bases, with 16 bases left between them. The CDR3 is 12 residues long.

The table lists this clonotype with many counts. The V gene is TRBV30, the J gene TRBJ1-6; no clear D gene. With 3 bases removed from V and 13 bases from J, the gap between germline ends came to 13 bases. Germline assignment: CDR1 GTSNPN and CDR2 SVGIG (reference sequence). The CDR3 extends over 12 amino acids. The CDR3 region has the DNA TGTGCCTGGAGGCTACCCACAAGTCCCCTCCACTTT. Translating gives CAWRLPTSPLHF. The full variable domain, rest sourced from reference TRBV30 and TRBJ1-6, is SQTIHQWPATLVQPVGSPLSLECTVEGTSNPNLYWYRQAAGRGLQLLFYSVGIGQISSEVPQNLSASRPQDRQFILSSKKLLLSDSGFYLCAWRLPTSPLHFGNGTRLTVT.

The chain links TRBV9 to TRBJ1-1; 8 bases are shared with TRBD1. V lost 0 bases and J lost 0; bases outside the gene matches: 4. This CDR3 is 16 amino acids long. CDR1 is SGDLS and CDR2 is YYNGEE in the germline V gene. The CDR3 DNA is TGTGCCAGCAGCGTAGCCGGGACAGGAATGAACACTGAAGCTTTCTTT. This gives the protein CASSVAGTGMNTEAFF.

Here the CDR3 reads CASNSGTMPQHF. Written as DNA, the CDR3 is TGTGCCAGCAATTCCGGGACGATGCCCCAGCATTTT. This chain connects TRBV28 to TRBJ1-5; possible D gene TRBD1, 5 bases. Germline CDR1 MDHEN, CDR2 SYDVKM. V was trimmed by 7 bases and J by 9 bases, leaving 13 bases between them. The CDR3 consists of 12 residues.

CDR3 amino acids: CASSIGPGLVGNEQFF. CDR3 nucleotide sequence: TGTGCCAGTAGTATAGGCCCGGGACTAGTAGGCAATGAGCAGTTCTTC. V and J are TRBV19 and TRBJ2-1; 8 positions agree with TRBD2. This CDR3 has 16 amino acids. CDR1 and CDR2 (germline): LNHDA, SQIVND (reference sequence). J gave up 6 bases and V 1 base, and 8 bases lay outside the gene matches.

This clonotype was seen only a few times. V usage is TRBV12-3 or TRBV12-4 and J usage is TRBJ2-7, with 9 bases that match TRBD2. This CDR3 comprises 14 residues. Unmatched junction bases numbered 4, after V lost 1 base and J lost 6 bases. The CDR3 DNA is TGTGCCAGCAGTTTAGTAGCGGGAGTCTCCGAGCAGTACTTC. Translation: CASSLVAGVSEQYF.

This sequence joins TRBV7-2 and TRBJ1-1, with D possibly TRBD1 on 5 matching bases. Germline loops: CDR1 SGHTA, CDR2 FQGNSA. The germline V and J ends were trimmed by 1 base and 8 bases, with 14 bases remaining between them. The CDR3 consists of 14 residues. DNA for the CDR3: TGTGCCAGCAGCTTAGGGGGAGGGGTCTCGGAAGCTTTCTTT. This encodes CASSLGGGVSEAFF.

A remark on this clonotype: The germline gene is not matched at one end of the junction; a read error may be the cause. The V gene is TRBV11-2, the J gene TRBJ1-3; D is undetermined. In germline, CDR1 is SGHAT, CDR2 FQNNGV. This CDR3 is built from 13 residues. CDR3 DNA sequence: TGTGCCGGCAGCTTCCCAGAGGGAAACACCATATATTTT. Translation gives CAGSFPEGNTIYF. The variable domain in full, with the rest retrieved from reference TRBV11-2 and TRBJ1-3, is EAGVAQSPRYKIIEKRQSVAFWCNPISGHATLYWYQQILGQGPKLLIQFQNNGVVDDSQLPKDRFSAERLKGVDSTLKIQPAKLEDSAVYLCAGSFPEGNTIYFGEGSWLTVV.

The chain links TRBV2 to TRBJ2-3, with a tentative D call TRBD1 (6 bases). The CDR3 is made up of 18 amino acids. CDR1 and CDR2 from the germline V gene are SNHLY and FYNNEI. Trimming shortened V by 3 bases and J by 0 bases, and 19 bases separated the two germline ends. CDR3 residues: CASSDDPGHLISTDTQYF. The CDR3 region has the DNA TGTGCCAGCAGTGACGATCCGGGACACCTTATCAGCACAGATACGCAGTATTTT.

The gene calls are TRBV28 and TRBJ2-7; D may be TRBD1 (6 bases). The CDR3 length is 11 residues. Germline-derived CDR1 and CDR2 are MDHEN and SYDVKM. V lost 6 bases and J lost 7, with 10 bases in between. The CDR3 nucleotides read TGTGCCAGCAGGCTCGGGACAGAGCAGTACTTC. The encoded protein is CASRLGTEQYF.